This entry features one T cell receptor (beta chain) sequence. This specimen belongs to a study of cytomegalovirus exposure and HLA in healthy donors. Primers for the PCR totalled 60 Vbeta and 13 Jbeta. Sequenced by immunoSEQ multiplex PCR; TCRdb stores in-frame clones only, minus some. In the table there are some 200,000 clones, 75% to 85% of which are singletons. The CDR3 extends over 13 amino acids. Trimming took 5 bases from V and 4 from J, leaving 10 bases between them. The germline gives CDR1 SGHTA, CDR2 FQGTGA. Sequenced: PBMCs. This TCR was recovered from a woman aged 50 to 60 in good health and CMV-seronegative. The chain uses TRBV7-3 and TRBJ2-3; D perhaps matches TRBD2 (6 bases). This CDR3 is CASSAPGADTQYF. The DNA for the CDR3 is TGTGCCAGCAGCGCCCCGGGGGCAGATACGCAGTATTTT.